Sequencing of this T cell receptor (beta chain) was carried out in a study of beta chain features in type 1 diabetes. CD4+ naive, central memory, regulatory and stem cell-like memory cells were sorted via CD45RO/CCR7/CD25/CD127/CD95/CD27. Trimming removed 1 base at V and 0 bases at J, with 7 bases between. Germline CDR1 and CDR2: KGHSH and LQKENI. The CDR3 loop spans 14 amino acids. Reverse transcribing all isolated RNA meant expressed TCRB transcripts were sequenced. Data came from immunoSEQ multiplex PCR; TCRdb stores just in-frame clones and leaves some out. The sample includes over 40,000 clones, approximately 56% of them seen just once.

V gene TRBV18 combines with J gene TRBJ2-7; D is perhaps TRBD1 (6 bases). Specimen: Tregs from blood. The sequence was collected from a woman aged 18-29 years in good health. The CDR3 reads CASSPRGHSYEQYF. The CDR3, as DNA: TGTGCCAGCTCACCACGGGGACACTCCTACGAGCAGTACTTC.